The 9 T cell receptor beta chains given below trace back to one sample, sequenced in a study of OX40 agonist ivuxolimab in advanced cancers. Method: immunoSEQ multiplex PCR; TCRdb's copy keeps in-frame clones and lacks some. The table lists around 81,000 clones, 85% to 90% of them singletons. The starting material was CD4+ or CD8+ T cells sorted from blood, obtained in a trial of the OX40 agonist ivuxolimab. The receptors derive from an adult with an advanced solid tumor such as melanoma, head and neck, liver or kidney cancer.

The J gene is TRBJ1-3, the V gene TRBV19, with D possibly matching TRBD1 (6 bases). The length of the CDR3 is 15 residues. The germline V and J ends were trimmed by 7 bases and 0 bases, with 13 bases remaining between them. Germline V CDR1 and CDR2: LNHDA, SQIVND (reference sequence). The chain's CDR3 is CASKEWDISGNTIYF. The CDR3 nucleotides read TGTGCCAGTAAGGAATGGGACATCTCTGGAAACACCATATATTTT.

The rearrangement links TRBV2 to TRBJ1-2; 10 bases agree with TRBD1. J was trimmed by 7 bases and V by 6 bases; bases with no gene match: 2. The CDR3 sequence is 12 residues long. Germline CDR1 reads SNHLY; CDR2 reads FYNNEI. The DNA for the CDR3 is TGTGCCAGCAGGACAGGGGGCGTTGGCTACACCTTC. Its protein product is CASRTGGVGYTF.

The gene calls are TRBV2 and TRBJ2-1; tentatively, D is TRBD2 (6 bases). Germline V gene data show CDR1 as SNHLY and CDR2 as FYNNEI. The V gene lost 2 bases and the J gene lost 3 bases, with 14 bases spanning the gap. CDR3 length: 16 residues. The CDR3: CASSERVVGGYNEQFF. CDR3 DNA: TGTGCCAGCAGTGAAAGAGTAGTCGGGGGCTACAATGAGCAGTTCTTC.

CDR3: CASSLLPPGNEQFF. As DNA, the CDR3 is TGCGCCAGCAGCTTGCTGCCCCCGGGCAATGAGCAGTTCTTC. V and J are TRBV5-1 and TRBJ2-1; D is ambiguous. Deletions cut 1 base from V and 6 bases from J, with 11 bases between. Germline loops: CDR1 SGHRS, CDR2 YFSETQ. This CDR3 has 14 amino acids.

The CDR3 loop is CASSSQGGAYGYTF. CDR3 nucleotide sequence: TGTGCCAGCAGTTCACAGGGGGGGGCCTATGGCTACACCTTC. The V gene is TRBV6-5, the J gene TRBJ1-2; 8 bases are shared with TRBD1. Germline V gene data show CDR1 as MNHEY and CDR2 as SVGAGI. This CDR3 is 14 amino acids long. The ends lost 4 bases at V and 4 bases at J; junction bases unmatched: 5.

The chain links TRBV30 to TRBJ2-1, with D perhaps matching TRBD2 (6 bases). This CDR3 is 12 amino acids long. V lost 7 bases and J 10 bases, leaving 17 bases between the germline ends. The germline CDR1 and CDR2 sequences are GTSNPN and SVGIG (reference sequence). Here the CDR3 reads CASTLAVKEQFF. In nucleotides, the CDR3 is TGTGCCTCAACATTAGCGGTCAAGGAGCAGTTCTTC.

This chain links TRBV11-2 with TRBJ2-2; 7 bases are shared with TRBD1. V lost 3 bases, J lost 4 bases, and 2 bases stayed unmatched. This CDR3 is 14 amino acids long. Germline-derived CDR1 and CDR2 are SGHAT and FQNNGV. The CDR3 protein is CASSLGQSTGELFF. The CDR3 DNA reads as TGTGCCAGCAGCTTGGGACAGAGCACCGGGGAGCTGTTTTTT.

V gene TRBV28 combines with J gene TRBJ2-7, with D perhaps TRBD2 (6 bases). V was trimmed by 8 bases and J by 7 bases, leaving 18 bases between them. This CDR3 has 13 residues. Germline V CDR1 and CDR2: MDHEN, SYDVKM. The CDR3 protein is CASLNGSTGEQYF. CDR3 in DNA: TGTGCCAGCCTGAACGGGAGTACGGGGGAGCAGTACTTC.

V is TRBV6-5 and J is TRBJ2-7; tentatively, D is TRBD1 (5 bases). Germline V gene lookup returns CDR1 MNHEY and CDR2 SVGAGI. There are 14 residues in the CDR3. Trimming left V 6 bases short and J 2 bases short, with 14 bases between. CDR3 sequence: CASRSGHATYEQYF. CDR3 DNA sequence: TGTGCCAGCAGATCCGGACATGCGACCTACGAGCAGTACTTC.